The sequence of this T cell receptor beta chain was determined in a study of blood T cell repertoires in COVID-19. About the research overall: COVID-19 samples, acute and convalescent, were from the United States, Italy and Spain.

Seattle enrolled patients during active infection and tracked them longitudinally. From germline, CDR1 is LNHNV and CDR2 YYDKDF (reference sequence). With V trimmed by 4 bases and J by 8 bases, 7 bases remained unmatched. CDR3 size: 14 residues. Per the authors' pipeline: Amplification with reference gene primers provided the estimates of nucleated cell counts. Profiling relied on immunoSEQ multiplex PCR, and the TCRdb table lists in-frame clones only, not all of them. V and J calls plus clone size are reproduced from that table; the DNA served to infer D and trimming. The data hold around 170,000 clones, with 80% to 85% observed a single time. This clone was found a few times.

The rearrangement links TRBV15 to TRBJ1-2; 10 bases fit TRBD1. Sequencing was performed on peripheral blood. This TCR came from a woman of 80 years or more with COVID-19, enrolled during active disease. The CDR3 DNA is TGTGCCACCAGCACCCGACAGGGGGCGTCCGGCTACACCTTC. It is translated as CATSTRQGASGYTF.